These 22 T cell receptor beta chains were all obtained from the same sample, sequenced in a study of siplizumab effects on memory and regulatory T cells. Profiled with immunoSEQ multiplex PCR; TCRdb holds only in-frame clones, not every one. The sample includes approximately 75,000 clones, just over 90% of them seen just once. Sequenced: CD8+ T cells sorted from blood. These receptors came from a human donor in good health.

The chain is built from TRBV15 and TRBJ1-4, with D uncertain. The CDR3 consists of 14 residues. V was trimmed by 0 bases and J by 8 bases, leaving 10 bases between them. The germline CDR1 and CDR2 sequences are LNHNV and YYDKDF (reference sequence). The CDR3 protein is CATSRDPVGEKLFF. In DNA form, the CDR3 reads TGTGCCACCAGCAGAGATCCCGTGGGGGAAAAACTGTTTTTT.

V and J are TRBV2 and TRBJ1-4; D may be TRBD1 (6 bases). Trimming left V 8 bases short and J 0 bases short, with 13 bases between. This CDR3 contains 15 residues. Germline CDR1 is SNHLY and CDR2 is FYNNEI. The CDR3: CASLGPGATNEKLFF. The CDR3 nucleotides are TGTGCCAGCCTAGGGCCAGGGGCAACTAATGAAAAACTGTTTTTT. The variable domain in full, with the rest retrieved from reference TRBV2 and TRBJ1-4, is EPEVTQTPSHQVTQMGQEVILRCVPISNHLYFYWYRQILGQKVEFLVSFYNNEISEKSEIFDDQFSVERPDGSNFTLKIRSTKLEDSAMYFCASLGPGATNEKLFFGSGTQLSVL.

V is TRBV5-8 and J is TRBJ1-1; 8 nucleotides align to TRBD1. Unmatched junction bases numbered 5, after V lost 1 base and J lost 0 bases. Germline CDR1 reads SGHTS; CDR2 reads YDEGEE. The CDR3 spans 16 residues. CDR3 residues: CASSLYQQGVNTEAFF. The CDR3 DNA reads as TGTGCCAGCAGCTTGTACCAACAGGGGGTGAACACTGAAGCTTTCTTT.

CDR3 nucleotides: TGTGCCAGCAGCTTGGTGGGGGTTGCTTACGAGCAGTACTTC. Translation gives CASSLVGVAYEQYF. The rearrangement joins TRBV5-4 to TRBJ2-7; D tentatively reads TRBD1 or TRBD2 (5 bases each). The CDR3 contains 14 residues. Trimming pared 0 bases from V and 4 bases from J, leaving 11 bases between. Germline values: CDR1 SGHNT, CDR2 YYREEE (reference sequence). Full variable domain (remainder filled in from reference TRBV5-4 and TRBJ2-7): ETGVTQSPTHLIKTRGQQVTLRCSSQSGHNTVSWYQQALGQGPQFIFQYYREEENGRGNFPPRFSGLQFPNYSSELNVNALELDDSALYLCASSLVGVAYEQYFGPGTRLTVT.

For the CDR3, the DNA is TGTGCCAGCAGCCCCTACCTACGGGAGACAGGGGAGGGATACTATGGCTACACCTTC. Translated: CASSPYLRETGEGYYGYTF. The V gene is TRBV7-9, the J gene TRBJ1-2; TRBD1 agrees at 8 bases. Per the germline V gene, CDR1 is SEHNR and CDR2 is FQNEAQ (reference sequence). The CDR3 length is 19 residues. J was trimmed by 3 bases and V by 5 bases; bases with no gene match: 20.

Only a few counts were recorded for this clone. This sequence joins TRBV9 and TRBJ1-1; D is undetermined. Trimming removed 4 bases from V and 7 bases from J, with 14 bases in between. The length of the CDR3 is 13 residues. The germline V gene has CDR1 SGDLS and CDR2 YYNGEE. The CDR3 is CASSPWREGEAFF. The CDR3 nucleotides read TGTGCCAGCAGCCCGTGGAGGGAGGGTGAAGCTTTCTTT.

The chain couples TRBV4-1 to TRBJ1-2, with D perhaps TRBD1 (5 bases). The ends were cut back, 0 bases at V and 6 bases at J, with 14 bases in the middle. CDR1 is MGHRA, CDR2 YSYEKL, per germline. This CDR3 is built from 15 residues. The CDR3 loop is CASSQDIGGGDGYTF. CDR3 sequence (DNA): TGCGCCAGCAGCCAAGATATCGGGGGAGGGGATGGCTACACCTTC.

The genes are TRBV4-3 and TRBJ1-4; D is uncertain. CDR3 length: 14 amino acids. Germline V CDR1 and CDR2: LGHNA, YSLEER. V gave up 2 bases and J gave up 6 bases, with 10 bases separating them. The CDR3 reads CASSQRAADEKLFF. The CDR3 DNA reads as TGCGCCAGCAGCCAACGGGCCGCGGATGAAAAACTGTTTTTT.

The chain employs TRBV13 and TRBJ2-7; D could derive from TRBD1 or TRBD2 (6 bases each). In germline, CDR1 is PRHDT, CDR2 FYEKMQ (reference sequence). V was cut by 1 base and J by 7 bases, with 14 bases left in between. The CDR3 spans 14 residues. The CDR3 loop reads CASSLDPQGGEQYF. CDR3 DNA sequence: TGTGCCAGCAGCTTAGACCCACAGGGAGGTGAGCAGTACTTC. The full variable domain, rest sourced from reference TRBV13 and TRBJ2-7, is AAGVIQSPRHLIKEKRETATLKCYPIPRHDTVYWYQQGPGQDPQFLISFYEKMQSDKGSIPDRFSAQQFSDYHSELNMSSLELGDSALYFCASSLDPQGGEQYFGPGTRLTVT.

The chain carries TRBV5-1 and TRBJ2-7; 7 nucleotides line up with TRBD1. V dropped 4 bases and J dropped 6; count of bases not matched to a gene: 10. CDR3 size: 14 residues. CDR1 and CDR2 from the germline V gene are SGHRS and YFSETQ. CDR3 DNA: TGCGCCAGCAGCACTCGGACAGGCGGAAGCGAGCAGTACTTC. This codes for CASSTRTGGSEQYF.

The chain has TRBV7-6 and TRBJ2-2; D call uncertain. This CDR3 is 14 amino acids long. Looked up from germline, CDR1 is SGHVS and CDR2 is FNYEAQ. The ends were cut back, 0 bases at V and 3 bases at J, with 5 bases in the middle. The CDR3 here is CASSLALYTGELFF. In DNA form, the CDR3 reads TGTGCCAGCAGCTTAGCACTGTACACCGGGGAGCTGTTTTTT.

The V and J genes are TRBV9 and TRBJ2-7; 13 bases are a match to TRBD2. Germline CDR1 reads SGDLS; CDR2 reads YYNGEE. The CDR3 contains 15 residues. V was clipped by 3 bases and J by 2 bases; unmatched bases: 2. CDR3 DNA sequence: TGTGCCAGCAGCGCCGGGACTAGCGGGGCCTACGAGCAGTACTTC. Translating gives CASSAGTSGAYEQYF.

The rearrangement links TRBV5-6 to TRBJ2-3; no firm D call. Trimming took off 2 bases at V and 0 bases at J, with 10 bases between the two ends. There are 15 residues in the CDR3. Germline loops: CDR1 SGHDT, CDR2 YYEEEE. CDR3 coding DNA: TGTGCCAGCAGCTTCATCCGGCGGAGCACAGATACGCAGTATTTT. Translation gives CASSFIRRSTDTQYF.

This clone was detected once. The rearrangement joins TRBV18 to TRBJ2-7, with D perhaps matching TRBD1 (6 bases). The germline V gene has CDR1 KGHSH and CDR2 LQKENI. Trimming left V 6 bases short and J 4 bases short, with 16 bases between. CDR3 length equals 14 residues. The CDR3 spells CASSSGQQQYEQYF. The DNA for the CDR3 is TGTGCCAGCTCTTCCGGACAGCAGCAATACGAGCAGTACTTC.

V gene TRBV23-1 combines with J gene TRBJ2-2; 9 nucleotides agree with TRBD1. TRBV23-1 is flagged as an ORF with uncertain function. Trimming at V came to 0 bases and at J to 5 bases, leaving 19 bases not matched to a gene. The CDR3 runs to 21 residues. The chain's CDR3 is CASSQSGCPGTGTELTGELFF. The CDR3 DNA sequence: TGCGCCAGCAGTCAATCGGGATGTCCCGGGACAGGGACCGAACTGACCGGGGAGCTGTTTTTT.

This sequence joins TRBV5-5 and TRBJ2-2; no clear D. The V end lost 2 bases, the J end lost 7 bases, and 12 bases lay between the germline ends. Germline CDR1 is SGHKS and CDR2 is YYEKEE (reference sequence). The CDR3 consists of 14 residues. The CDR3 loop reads CASSFFHPSGELFF. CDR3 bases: TGTGCCAGCAGCTTTTTCCACCCGAGCGGGGAGCTGTTTTTT.

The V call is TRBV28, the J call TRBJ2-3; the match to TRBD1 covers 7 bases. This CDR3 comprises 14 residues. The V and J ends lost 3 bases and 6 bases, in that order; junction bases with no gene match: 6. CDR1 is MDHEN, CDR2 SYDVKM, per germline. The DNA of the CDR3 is TGTGCCAGCAGTTTCCTACAGGGGACCGATACGCAGTATTTT. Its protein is CASSFLQGTDTQYF.

The CDR3 protein is CASGLVQGYTF. As DNA, the CDR3 is TGTGCTAGTGGTTTGGTGCAGGGCTACACCTTC. The J gene is TRBJ1-2, the V gene TRBV12-5; D gene uncertain. V was clipped by 0 bases and J by 8 bases, with 4 bases between them. The CDR3 is 11 amino acids. Germline CDR1 is LGHNT and CDR2 is FRNRAP.

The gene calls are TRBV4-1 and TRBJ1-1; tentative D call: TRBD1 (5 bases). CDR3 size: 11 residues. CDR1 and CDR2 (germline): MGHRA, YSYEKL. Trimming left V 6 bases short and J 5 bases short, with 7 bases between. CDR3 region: CASRWGTEAFF. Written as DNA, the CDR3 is TGCGCCAGCAGATGGGGGACTGAAGCTTTCTTT.

CDR3 nucleotides: TGTGCCAGTAGACTGACCGGCGGGCCAGCCCAATACAATGAGCAGTTCTTC. Its translation is CASRLTGGPAQYNEQFF. The genes are TRBV27 and TRBJ2-1; weak D call: TRBD2 (5 bases). The CDR3 is made up of 17 amino acids. Germline loops: CDR1 MNHEY, CDR2 SMNVEV (reference sequence). V shed 9 bases and J shed 4 bases, with 25 bases lying between them.

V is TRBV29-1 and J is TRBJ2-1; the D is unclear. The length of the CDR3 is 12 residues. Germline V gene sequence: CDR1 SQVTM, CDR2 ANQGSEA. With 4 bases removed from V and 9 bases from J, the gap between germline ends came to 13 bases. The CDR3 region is CSVVVGYGEQFF. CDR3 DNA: TGCAGCGTTGTAGTGGGGTACGGTGAGCAGTTCTTC.

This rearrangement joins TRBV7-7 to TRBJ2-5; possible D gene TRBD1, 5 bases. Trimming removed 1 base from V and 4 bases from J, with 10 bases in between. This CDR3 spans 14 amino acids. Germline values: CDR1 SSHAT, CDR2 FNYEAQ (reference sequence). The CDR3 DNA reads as TGTGCCAGCAGCTTAGTTACTGGGGCAGAGACCCAGTACTTC. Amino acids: CASSLVTGAETQYF.